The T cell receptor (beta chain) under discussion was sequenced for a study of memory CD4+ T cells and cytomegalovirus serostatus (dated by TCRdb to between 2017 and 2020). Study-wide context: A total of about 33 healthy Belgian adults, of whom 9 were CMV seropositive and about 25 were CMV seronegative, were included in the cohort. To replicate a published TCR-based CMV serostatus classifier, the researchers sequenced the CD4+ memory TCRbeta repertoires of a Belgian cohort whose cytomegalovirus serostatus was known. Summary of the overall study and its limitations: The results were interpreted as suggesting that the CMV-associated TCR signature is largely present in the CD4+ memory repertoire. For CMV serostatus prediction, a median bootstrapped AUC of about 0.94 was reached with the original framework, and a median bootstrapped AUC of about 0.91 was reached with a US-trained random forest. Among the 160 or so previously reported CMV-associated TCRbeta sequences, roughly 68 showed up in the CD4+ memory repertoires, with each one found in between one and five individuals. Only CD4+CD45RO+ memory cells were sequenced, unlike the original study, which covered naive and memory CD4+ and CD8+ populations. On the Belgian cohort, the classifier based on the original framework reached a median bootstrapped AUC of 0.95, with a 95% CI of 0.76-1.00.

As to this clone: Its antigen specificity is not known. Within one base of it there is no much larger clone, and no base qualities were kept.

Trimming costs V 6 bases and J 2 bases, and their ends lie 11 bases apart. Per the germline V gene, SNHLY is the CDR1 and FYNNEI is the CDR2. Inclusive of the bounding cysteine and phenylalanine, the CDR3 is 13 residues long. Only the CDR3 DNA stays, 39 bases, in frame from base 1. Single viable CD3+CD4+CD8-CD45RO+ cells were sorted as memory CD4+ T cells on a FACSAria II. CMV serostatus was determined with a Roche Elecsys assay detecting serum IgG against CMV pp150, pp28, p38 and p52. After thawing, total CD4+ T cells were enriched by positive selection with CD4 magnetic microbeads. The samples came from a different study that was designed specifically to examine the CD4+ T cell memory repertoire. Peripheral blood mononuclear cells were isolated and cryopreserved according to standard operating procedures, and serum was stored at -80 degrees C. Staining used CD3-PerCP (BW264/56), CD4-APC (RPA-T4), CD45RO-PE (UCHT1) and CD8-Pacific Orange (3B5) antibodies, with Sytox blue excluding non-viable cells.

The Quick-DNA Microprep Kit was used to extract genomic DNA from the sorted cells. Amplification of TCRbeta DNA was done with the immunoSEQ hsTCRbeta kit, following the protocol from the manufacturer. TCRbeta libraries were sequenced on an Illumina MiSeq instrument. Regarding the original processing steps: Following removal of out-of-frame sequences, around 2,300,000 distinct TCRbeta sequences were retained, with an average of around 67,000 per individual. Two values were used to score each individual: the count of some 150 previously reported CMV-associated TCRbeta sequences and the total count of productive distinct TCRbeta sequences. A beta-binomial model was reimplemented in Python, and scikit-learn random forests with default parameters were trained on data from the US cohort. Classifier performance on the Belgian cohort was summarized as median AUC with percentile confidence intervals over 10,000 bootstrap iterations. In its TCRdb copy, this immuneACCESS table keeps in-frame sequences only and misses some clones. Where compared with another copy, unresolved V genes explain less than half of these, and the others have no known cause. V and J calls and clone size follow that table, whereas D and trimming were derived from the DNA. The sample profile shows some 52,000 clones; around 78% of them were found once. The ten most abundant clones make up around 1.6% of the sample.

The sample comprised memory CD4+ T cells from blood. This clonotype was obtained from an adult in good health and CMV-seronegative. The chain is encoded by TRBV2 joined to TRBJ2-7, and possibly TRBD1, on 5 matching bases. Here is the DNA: TGTGCCAGCAGGAAAGGGGTCCCCTACGAGCAGTACTTC. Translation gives CASRKGVPYEQYF.